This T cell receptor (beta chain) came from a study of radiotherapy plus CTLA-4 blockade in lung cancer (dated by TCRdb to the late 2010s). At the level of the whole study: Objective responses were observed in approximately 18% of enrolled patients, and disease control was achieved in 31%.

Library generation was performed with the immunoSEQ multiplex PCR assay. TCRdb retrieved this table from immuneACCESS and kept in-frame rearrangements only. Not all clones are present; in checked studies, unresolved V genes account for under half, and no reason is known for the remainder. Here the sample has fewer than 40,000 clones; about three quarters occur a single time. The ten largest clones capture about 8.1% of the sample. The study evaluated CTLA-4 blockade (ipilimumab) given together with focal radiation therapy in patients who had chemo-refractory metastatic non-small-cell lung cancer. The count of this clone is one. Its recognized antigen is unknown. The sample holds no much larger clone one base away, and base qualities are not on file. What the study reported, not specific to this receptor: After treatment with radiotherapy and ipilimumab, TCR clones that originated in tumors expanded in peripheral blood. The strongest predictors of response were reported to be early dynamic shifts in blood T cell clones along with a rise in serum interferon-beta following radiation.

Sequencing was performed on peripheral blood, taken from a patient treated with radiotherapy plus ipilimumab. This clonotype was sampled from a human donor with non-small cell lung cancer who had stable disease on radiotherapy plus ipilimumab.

The CDR3 protein: CASSEVAAGGPGELFF. The nucleotides read TGTGCCAGCAGTGAGGTTGCCGCGGGGGGGCCCGGGGAGCTGTTTTTT. The chain is encoded by TRBV2 joined to TRBJ2-2; 9 junctional bases match TRBD2. The CDR3 spans 16 residues, from the cysteine through the phenylalanine. The retained sequence is limited to the CDR3, 48 bases, with the frame set at the first base. CDR1 and CDR2, per the germline V gene, are SNHLY and FYNNEI. V ends up 3 bases short and J 6 bases short, with an unmatched junction base count of 8.